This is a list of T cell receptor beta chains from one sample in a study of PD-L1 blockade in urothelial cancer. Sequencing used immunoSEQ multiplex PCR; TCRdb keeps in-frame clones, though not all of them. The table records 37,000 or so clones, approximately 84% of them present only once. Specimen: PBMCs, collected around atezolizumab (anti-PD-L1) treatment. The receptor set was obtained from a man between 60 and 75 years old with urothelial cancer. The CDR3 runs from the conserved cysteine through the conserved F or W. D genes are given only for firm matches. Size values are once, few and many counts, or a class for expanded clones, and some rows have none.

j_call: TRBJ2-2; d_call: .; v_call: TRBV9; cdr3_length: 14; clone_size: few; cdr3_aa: CASSVAVNTGELFF; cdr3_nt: TGTGCCAGCAGCGTAGCGGTGAACACCGGGGAGCTGTTTTTT
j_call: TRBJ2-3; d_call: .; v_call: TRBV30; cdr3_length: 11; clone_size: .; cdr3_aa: CAWSVGPPAYF; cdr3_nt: TGTGCCTGGAGTGTGGGCCCTCCGGCGTATTTT
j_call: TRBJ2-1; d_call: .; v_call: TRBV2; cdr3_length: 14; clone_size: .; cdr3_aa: CASRELATYNEQFF; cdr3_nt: TGTGCCAGCAGGGAACTAGCAACCTACAATGAGCAGTTCTTC
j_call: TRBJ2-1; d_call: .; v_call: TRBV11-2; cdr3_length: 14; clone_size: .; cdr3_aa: CASSRSRVSDEQFF; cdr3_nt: TGTGCCAGCAGCCGTAGTCGGGTTAGCGATGAGCAGTTCTTC
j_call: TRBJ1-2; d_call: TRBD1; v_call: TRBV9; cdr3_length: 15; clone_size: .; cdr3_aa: CASSAAGTANYGYTF; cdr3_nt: TGTGCCAGCAGCGCTGCCGGGACAGCTAACTATGGCTACACCTTC
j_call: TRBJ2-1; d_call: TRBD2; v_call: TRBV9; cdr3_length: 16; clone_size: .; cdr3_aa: CASSAFAGGFDDEQFF; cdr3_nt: TGTGCCAGCAGTGCCTTTGCGGGAGGTTTTGACGATGAGCAGTTCTTC
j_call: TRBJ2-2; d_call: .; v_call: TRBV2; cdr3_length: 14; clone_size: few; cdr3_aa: CASSEGRSTGELFF; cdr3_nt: TGTGCCAGCAGTGAGGGGCGGTCCACCGGGGAGCTGTTTTTT
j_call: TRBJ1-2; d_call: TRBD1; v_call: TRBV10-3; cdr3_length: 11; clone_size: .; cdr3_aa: CAIGTGGGYTF; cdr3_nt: TGTGCCATTGGGACAGGGGGAGGCTACACCTTC
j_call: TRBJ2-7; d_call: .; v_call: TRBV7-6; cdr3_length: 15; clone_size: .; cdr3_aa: CASSSRDSVPYEQYF; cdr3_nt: TGTGCCAGCAGCTCCCGGGACTCCGTCCCCTACGAGCAGTACTTC
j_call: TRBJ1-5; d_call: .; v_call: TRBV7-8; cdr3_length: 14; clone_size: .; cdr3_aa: CASSLVADNQPQHF; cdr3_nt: TGTGCCAGCAGCTTAGTGGCAGACAATCAGCCCCAGCATTTT
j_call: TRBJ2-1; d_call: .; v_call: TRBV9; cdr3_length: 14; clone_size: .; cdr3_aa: CASSVTGTGNEQFF; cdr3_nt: TGTGCCAGCAGCGTAACCGGGACTGGCAATGAGCAGTTCTTC
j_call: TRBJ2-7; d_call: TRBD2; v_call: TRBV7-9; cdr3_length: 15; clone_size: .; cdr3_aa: CASSSSGLAGDEQYF; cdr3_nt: TGTGCCAGCAGCTCCTCGGGGCTAGCGGGAGACGAGCAGTACTTC
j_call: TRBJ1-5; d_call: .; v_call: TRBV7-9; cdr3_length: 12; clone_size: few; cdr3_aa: CASSLGVEPQHF; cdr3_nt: TGTGCCAGCAGCTTAGGAGTGGAGCCCCAGCATTTT
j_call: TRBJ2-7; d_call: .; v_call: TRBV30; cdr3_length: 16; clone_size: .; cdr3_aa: CAWSVPRGGSPYEQYF; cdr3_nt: TGTGCCTGGAGTGTACCGAGGGGGGGATCTCCCTACGAGCAGTACTTC
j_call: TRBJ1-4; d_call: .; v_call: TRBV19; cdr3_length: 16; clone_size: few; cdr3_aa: CASSPYGGGRVEKLFF; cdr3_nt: TGTGCCAGTAGTCCGTACGGCGGGGGGCGCGTTGAAAAACTGTTTTTT
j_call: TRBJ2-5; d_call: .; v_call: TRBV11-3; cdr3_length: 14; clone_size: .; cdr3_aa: CASSPGGRGETQYF; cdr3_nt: TGTGCCAGCAGCCCTGGAGGTCGGGGGGAGACCCAGTACTTC
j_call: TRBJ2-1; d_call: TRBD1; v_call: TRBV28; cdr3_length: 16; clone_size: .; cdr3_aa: CASSLFGTGTYNEQFF; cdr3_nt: TGTGCCAGCAGTTTATTCGGGACAGGGACCTACAATGAGCAGTTCTTC
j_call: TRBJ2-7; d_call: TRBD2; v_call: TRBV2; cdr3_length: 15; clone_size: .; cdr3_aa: CASSEGLAGGGEQYF; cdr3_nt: TGTGCCAGCAGTGAAGGCCTAGCGGGCGGGGGCGAGCAGTACTTC
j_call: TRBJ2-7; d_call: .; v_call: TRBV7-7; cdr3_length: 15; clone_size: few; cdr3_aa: CASSPRDGSSYEQYF; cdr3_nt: TGTGCTAGCAGCCCCCGGGACGGGAGCTCCTACGAGCAGTACTTC
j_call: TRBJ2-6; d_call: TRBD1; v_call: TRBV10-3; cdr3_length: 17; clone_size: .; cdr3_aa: CAITTRDSFSGANVLTF; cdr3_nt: TGTGCCATCACCACTAGGGACAGCTTCTCTGGGGCCAACGTCCTGACTTTC
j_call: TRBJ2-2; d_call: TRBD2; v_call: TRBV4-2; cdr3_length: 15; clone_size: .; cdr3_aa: CASSQDGGGTGELFF; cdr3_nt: TGTGCCAGCAGCCAAGATGGGGGGGGCACCGGGGAGCTGTTTTTT
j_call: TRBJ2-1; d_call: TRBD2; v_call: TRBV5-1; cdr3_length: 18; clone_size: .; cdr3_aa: CASSFTLGVAGANNEQFF; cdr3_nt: TGCGCCAGCAGCTTCACCTTAGGGGTAGCGGGAGCTAACAATGAGCAGTTCTTC
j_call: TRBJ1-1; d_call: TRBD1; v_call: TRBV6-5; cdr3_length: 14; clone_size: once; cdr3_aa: CASSYTGGNTEAFF; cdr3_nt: TGTGCCAGCAGTTACACAGGGGGGAACACTGAAGCTTTCTTT
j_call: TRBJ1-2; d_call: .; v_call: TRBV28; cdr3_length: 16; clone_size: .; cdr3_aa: CASSPPDRYNPYGYTF; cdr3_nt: TGTGCCAGCAGTCCCCCGGACAGATATAATCCCTATGGCTACACCTTC
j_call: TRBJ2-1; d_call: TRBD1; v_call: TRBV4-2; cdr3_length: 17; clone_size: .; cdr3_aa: CASSPLPGQGIYNEQFF; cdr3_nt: TGTGCCAGCAGCCCCCTCCCGGGACAGGGGATCTACAATGAGCAGTTCTTC
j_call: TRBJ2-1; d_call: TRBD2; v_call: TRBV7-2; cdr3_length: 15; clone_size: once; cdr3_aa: CASSPTSGAYNEQFF; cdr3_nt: TGTGCCAGCAGTCCTACTAGCGGGGCCTACAATGAGCAGTTCTTC
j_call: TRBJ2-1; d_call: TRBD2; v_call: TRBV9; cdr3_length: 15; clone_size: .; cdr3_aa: CASSETGGPYNEQFF; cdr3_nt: TGTGCCAGCAGCGAAACGGGAGGGCCCTACAATGAGCAGTTCTTC
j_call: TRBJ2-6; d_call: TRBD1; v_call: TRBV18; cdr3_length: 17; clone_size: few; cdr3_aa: CASSPRGQGSGANVLTF; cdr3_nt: TGTGCCAGCTCACCAAGGGGACAGGGTTCTGGGGCCAACGTCCTGACTTTC
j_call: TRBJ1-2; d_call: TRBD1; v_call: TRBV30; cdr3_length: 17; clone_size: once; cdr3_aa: CADQAPGQSNSLYGYTF; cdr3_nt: TGTGCTGACCAGGCTCCGGGACAGAGCAATTCCCTCTATGGCTACACCTTC
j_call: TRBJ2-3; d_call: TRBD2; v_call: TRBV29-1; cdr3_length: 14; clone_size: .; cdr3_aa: CSGTGGRATDTQYF; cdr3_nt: TGCAGCGGAACTGGCGGGAGGGCGACAGATACGCAGTATTTT
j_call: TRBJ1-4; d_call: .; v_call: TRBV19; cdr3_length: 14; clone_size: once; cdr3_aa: CASSYRETNEKLFF; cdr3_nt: TGTGCCAGTAGCTACAGGGAAACTAATGAAAAACTGTTTTTT
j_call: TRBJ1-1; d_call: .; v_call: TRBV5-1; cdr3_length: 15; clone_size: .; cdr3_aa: CASSLGAAGNTEAFF; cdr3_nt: TGCGCCAGCAGCTTGGGGGCTGCAGGGAACACTGAAGCTTTCTTT
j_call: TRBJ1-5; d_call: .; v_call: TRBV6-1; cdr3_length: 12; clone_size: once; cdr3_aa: CASSVNNQPQHF; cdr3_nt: TGTGCCAGCAGTGTAAACAATCAGCCCCAGCATTTT
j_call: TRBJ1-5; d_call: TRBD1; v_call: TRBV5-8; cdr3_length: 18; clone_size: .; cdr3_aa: CASSLLYDRDRVDQPQHF; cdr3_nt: TGTGCCAGCAGCTTACTCTATGACCGGGACAGGGTGGATCAGCCCCAGCATTTT
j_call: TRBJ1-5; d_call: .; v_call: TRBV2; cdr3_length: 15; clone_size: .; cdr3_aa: CASSNGLRRPQPQHF; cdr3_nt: TGTGCCAGCAGCAACGGACTCCGGCGGCCCCAGCCCCAGCATTTT
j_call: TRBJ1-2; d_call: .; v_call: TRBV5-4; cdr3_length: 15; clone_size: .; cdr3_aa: CASSIPTTANYGYTF; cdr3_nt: TGTGCCAGCAGCATACCGACAACAGCTAACTATGGCTACACCTTC
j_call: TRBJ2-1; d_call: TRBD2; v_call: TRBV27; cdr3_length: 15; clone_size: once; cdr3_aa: CASSLGLAGYNEQFF; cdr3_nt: TGTGCCAGCAGTTTAGGACTAGCGGGGTACAATGAGCAGTTCTTC
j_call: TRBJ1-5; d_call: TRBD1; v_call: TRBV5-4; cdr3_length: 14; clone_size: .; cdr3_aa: CASSYRGSNQPQHF; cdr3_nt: TGTGCCAGCAGCTACAGGGGTAGCAATCAGCCCCAGCATTTT
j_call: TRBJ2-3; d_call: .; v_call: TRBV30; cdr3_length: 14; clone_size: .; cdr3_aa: CAWSSSARSDTQYF; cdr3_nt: TGTGCCTGGAGTTCTTCCGCGAGGAGCGATACGCAGTATTTT
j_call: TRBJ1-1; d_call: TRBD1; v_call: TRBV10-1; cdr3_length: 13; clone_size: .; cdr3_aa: CASSRTGNTEAFF; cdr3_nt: TGCGCCAGCAGCAGGACAGGGAACACTGAAGCTTTCTTT
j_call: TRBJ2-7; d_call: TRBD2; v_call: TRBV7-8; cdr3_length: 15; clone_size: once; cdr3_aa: CASSLRSGGPEGQYF; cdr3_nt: TGTGCCAGCAGCTTACGAAGCGGGGGCCCGGAGGGGCAGTACTTC
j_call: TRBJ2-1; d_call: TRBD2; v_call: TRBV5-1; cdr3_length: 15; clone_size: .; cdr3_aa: CASSLGGGSYNEQFF; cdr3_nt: TGCGCCAGCAGCTTGGGGGGCGGGAGCTACAATGAGCAGTTCTTC
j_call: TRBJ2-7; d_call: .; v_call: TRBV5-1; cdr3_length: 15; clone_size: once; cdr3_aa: CASSLVQGLSYEQYF; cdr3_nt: TGCGCCAGCAGCTTGGTCCAGGGCCTCTCCTACGAGCAGTACTTC
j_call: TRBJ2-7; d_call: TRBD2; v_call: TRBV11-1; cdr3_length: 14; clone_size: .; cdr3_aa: CASSRSGSSREQYF; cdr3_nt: TGTGCCAGCAGCCGTAGCGGGAGTAGTCGCGAGCAGTACTTC
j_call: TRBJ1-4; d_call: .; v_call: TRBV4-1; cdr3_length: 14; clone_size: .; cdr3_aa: CASSQDGGNEKLFF; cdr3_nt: TGCGCCAGCAGCCAAGATGGAGGAAATGAAAAACTGTTTTTT
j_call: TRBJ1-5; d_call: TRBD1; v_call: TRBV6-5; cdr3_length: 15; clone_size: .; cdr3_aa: CASRVDRGGNQPQHF; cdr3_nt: TGTGCCAGCAGGGTGGACAGGGGCGGCAATCAGCCCCAGCATTTT
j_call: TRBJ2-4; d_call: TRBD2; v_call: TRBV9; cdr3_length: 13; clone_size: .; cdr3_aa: CASGRDGENIQYF; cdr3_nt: TGTGCCAGCGGGAGGGACGGGGAAAACATTCAGTACTTC
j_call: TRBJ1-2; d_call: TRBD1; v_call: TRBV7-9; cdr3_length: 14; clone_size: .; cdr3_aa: CASTQGARNYGYTF; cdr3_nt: TGTGCCAGCACCCAGGGGGCAAGAAACTATGGCTACACCTTC
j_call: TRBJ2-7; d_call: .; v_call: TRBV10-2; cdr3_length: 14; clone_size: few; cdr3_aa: CASSEDGSSYEQYF; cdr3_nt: TGCGCCAGCAGTGAAGACGGGAGCTCCTACGAGCAGTACTTC
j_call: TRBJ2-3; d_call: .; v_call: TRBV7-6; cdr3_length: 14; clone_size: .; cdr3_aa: CASSLGGVSDTQYF; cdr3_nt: TGTGCCAGCAGCTTAGGGGGGGTATCAGATACGCAGTATTTT
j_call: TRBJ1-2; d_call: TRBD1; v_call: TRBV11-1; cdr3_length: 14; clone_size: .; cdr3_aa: CASSSADRGTNFTF; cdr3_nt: TGTGCCAGCAGCTCCGCGGACAGGGGAACGAATTTCACCTTC